The 18 T cell receptor beta chains in this list originate from one sample, sequenced in a study of PD-1 and CTLA-4 blockade in melanoma. Sequencing used immunoSEQ multiplex PCR; TCRdb keeps in-frame clones, though not all of them. There are 25,000 to 40,000 clones in the sample; about 87% occur only once, and around 6.7% lies in the top ten. Sequencing was performed on CD8+ T cells from peripheral blood, taken from a patient given anti-PD-1 treatment. Receptors originate from a human donor with melanoma.

V gene TRBV30 combines with J gene TRBJ1-2; no definite D call. This CDR3 is 12 amino acids long. Germline CDR1 is GTSNPN and CDR2 is SVGIG (reference sequence). V was trimmed by 2 bases and J by 3 bases, leaving 7 bases between them. The CDR3 DNA is TGTGCCTGGAGTCATTCCGACTATGGCTACACCTTC. Its protein is CAWSHSDYGYTF.

The genes are TRBV2 and TRBJ1-2; TRBD1 agrees at 7 bases. The V gene end was trimmed by 1 base and the J gene end by 8 bases; junction bases not matched to a gene: 4. CDR1 SNHLY and CDR2 FYNNEI come from the germline V gene. The CDR3 runs to 13 residues. This CDR3 reads CASSEGTGDGYTF. The DNA of the CDR3 is TGTGCCAGCAGTGAAGGTACAGGGGACGGCTACACCTTC.

There are a few counts of this clone. The chain recombines TRBV7-9 with TRBJ2-7; D ambiguous. The CDR3 spans 14 residues. Germline-derived CDR1 and CDR2 are SEHNR and FQNEAQ (reference sequence). V was pared by 1 base and J by 2 bases, with 9 bases between. CDR3 protein: CASSLGGLTYEQYF. CDR3 sequence (DNA): TGTGCCAGCAGCTTAGGGGGTCTCACCTACGAGCAGTACTTC. The full variable domain, in which reference TRBV7-9 and TRBJ2-7 provide the parts outside the CDR3, is DTGVSQNPRHKITKRGQNVTFRCDPISEHNRLYWYRQTLGQGPEFLTYFQNEAQLEKSRLLSDRFSAERPKGSFSTLEIQRTEQGDSAMYLCASSLGGLTYEQYFGPGTRLTVT.

The V call is TRBV28, the J call TRBJ2-5; D is possibly TRBD1 (6 bases). V was pared by 4 bases and J by 4 bases, with 16 bases between. The CDR3 has 15 residues. Germline V lookup: CDR1 MDHEN, CDR2 SYDVKM. This CDR3 reads CASSSRQGPLETQYF. The DNA of the CDR3 is TGTGCCAGCAGTTCCCGGCAGGGGCCCTTAGAGACCCAGTACTTC.

J is TRBJ1-1 and V is TRBV7-9; D call uncertain. This CDR3 has 15 amino acids. With 8 bases removed from V and 2 bases from J, the gap between germline ends came to 18 bases. The germline gives CDR1 SEHNR, CDR2 FQNEAQ (reference sequence). The CDR3 nucleotides are TGTGCCAGCCTTTCCCAAAGTGGTCCAAACACTGAAGCTTTCTTT. Translating gives CASLSQSGPNTEAFF. The variable domain in full, with the rest retrieved from reference TRBV7-9 and TRBJ1-1, is DTGVSQNPRHKITKRGQNVTFRCDPISEHNRLYWYRQTLGQGPEFLTYFQNEAQLEKSRLLSDRFSAERPKGSFSTLEIQRTEQGDSAMYLCASLSQSGPNTEAFFGQGTRLTVV.

The chain recombines TRBV2 with TRBJ2-7; D gene unclear. The germline CDR1 and CDR2 sequences are SNHLY and FYNNEI. V gave up 3 bases and J gave up 6 bases, with 6 bases separating them. The CDR3 spans 11 residues. The CDR3 loop is CASSEALEQYF. The CDR3 DNA follows: TGTGCCAGCAGTGAGGCTCTCGAGCAGTACTTC.

V and J are TRBV14 and TRBJ2-7, with a tentative D call TRBD1 (6 bases). Germline values: CDR1 SGHDN, CDR2 FVKESK. The CDR3 sequence is 13 residues long. Trimming shortened V by 4 bases and J by 3 bases, and 10 bases separated the two germline ends. The CDR3 DNA sequence: TGTGCCAGCAGCCTGGACAGCTACTACGAGCAGTACTTC. It encodes CASSLDSYYEQYF.

V and J are TRBV27 and TRBJ2-5; D is unresolved. CDR3 length equals 13 residues. The germline gives CDR1 MNHEY, CDR2 SMNVEV (reference sequence). With 6 bases removed from V and 2 bases from J, the gap between germline ends came to 10 bases. CDR3 sequence (DNA): TGTGCCAGCAGGTGGGGTGGGCAAGAGACCCAGTACTTC. Translating gives CASRWGGQETQYF.

This chain's CDR3 is CSASLWDRGRSEAFF. CDR3 DNA sequence: TGCAGTGCTAGTCTGTGGGACAGGGGGCGGAGTGAAGCTTTCTTT. The chain couples TRBV20-1 to TRBJ1-1; 12 bases fit TRBD1. The CDR3 length is 15 residues. Germline assignment: CDR1 DFQATT and CDR2 SNEGSKA (reference sequence). V lost 3 bases and J lost 7; bases outside the gene matches: 9.

V and J are TRBV28 and TRBJ1-5; D unresolved. This CDR3 comprises 14 residues. Germline CDR1 is MDHEN and CDR2 is SYDVKM. Deletions cut 7 bases from V and 6 bases from J, with 16 bases between. CDR3: CASMAPGSGQPQHF. DNA of the CDR3: TGTGCCAGCATGGCGCCTGGGTCGGGTCAGCCCCAGCATTTT.

The chain uses TRBV28 and TRBJ1-1, with D unresolved. The CDR3 spans 12 residues. V lost 3 bases and J lost 1, with 3 bases in between. Germline CDR1 MDHEN, CDR2 SYDVKM. Written as DNA, the CDR3 is TGTGCCAGCAGTTTCGGGAACACTGAAGCTTTCTTT. This gives the protein CASSFGNTEAFF.

The chain uses TRBV6-5 and TRBJ2-5; D not certain. The CDR3 extends over 13 amino acids. The ends were cut back, 5 bases at V and 1 base at J, with 8 bases in the middle. CDR1 and CDR2 from the germline V gene are MNHEY and SVGAGI. The CDR3 region has the DNA TGTGCCAGCAGTCCTGGACGCCAAGAGACCCAGTACTTC. The encoded protein is CASSPGRQETQYF.

V usage is TRBV5-5 and J usage is TRBJ1-1, with D unclear. CDR3 length: 16 residues. The V end lost 1 base, the J end lost 6 bases, and 19 bases lay between the germline ends. Germline CDR1 and CDR2: SGHKS and YYEKEE (reference sequence). CDR3 in amino acids: CASSLWTSLERAEAFF. The CDR3 bases are TGTGCCAGCAGCTTGTGGACGTCCCTTGAGAGGGCTGAAGCTTTCTTT.

This CDR3 reads CATGTGEFSGNEKLFF. DNA for the CDR3: TGTGCCACTGGGACAGGGGAATTTTCGGGTAATGAAAAACTGTTTTTT. This chain links TRBV15 with TRBJ1-4; TRBD1 matches at 10 bases. CDR1 and CDR2 from the germline V gene are LNHNV and YYDKDF (reference sequence). The CDR3 has 16 residues. V lost 9 bases to trimming and J lost 4 bases; unmatched junction nucleotides: 11. Together with reference TRBV15 and TRBJ1-4, the CDR3 gives the full variable domain: DAMVIQNPRYQVTQFGKPVTLSCSQTLNHNVMYWYQQKSSQAPKLLFHYYDKDFNNEADTPDNFQSRRPNTSFCFLDIRSPGLGDTAMYLCATGTGEFSGNEKLFFGSGTQLSVL.

The chain uses TRBV19 and TRBJ2-3; TRBD1 is a possible D gene (6 bases). V lost 6 bases, J lost 3 bases, and 13 bases lay in between. The CDR3 is made up of 14 amino acids. Germline CDR1 and CDR2: LNHDA and SQIVND (reference sequence). The DNA of the CDR3 is TGTGCCAGTAGGGAGCAGGGGCCAACAGATACGCAGTATTTT. Translated, it gives CASREQGPTDTQYF.

This rearrangement joins TRBV6-6 to TRBJ1-6; 11 positions agree with TRBD1. Trimming at V came to 5 bases and at J to 0 bases, leaving 9 bases not matched to a gene. The CDR3 has 19 amino acids. Germline V gene data show CDR1 as MNHNY and CDR2 as SVGAGI (reference sequence). This CDR3 reads CASSLRGTGGSSYNSPLHF. The CDR3, as DNA: TGTGCCAGCAGTCTCCGAGGGACAGGGGGTAGCTCCTATAATTCACCCCTCCACTTT.

The chain joins TRBV7-6 to TRBJ1-1, with no clear D. V lost 5 bases and J lost 1, with 8 bases in between. CDR1 SGHVS and CDR2 FNYEAQ come from the germline V gene. CDR3 length: 13 amino acids. Here the CDR3 DNA reads TGTGCCAGCAGCCGTAGGGAGAACACTGAAGCTTTCTTT. Its protein is CASSRRENTEAFF.

This chain uses TRBV5-4 with TRBJ2-5; D remains ambiguous. CDR1 is SGHNT, CDR2 YYREEE, per germline (reference sequence). This CDR3 comprises 11 residues. The V end lost 0 bases, the J end lost 3 bases, and 0 bases lay between the germline ends. The chain's CDR3 is CASSLEETQYF. The CDR3 DNA reads as TGTGCCAGCAGCTTGGAAGAGACCCAGTACTTC.